The 18 T cell receptor beta chains reported below all come from one sample, sequenced in a study of cytomegalovirus exposure and HLA in healthy donors. Amplification used 60 Vbeta primers and 13 Jbeta primers. The data were produced by immunoSEQ multiplex PCR, yet TCRdb's version contains in-frame clones alone and is incomplete. Seen here are some 44,000 clones, about nine tenths observed once, and the top ten hold about 8%. Sequenced material: PBMCs. These receptors originate from a woman between 40 and 50 years old in good health and CMV-seropositive.

The V gene is TRBV5-6, the J gene TRBJ1-1, with 12 bases fitting TRBD1. The V and J ends lost 3 bases and 11 bases, in that order; junction bases with no gene match: 8. Germline CDR1 reads SGHDT; CDR2 reads YYEEEE. The CDR3 is 14 residues long. The CDR3 coding sequence is TGTGCCAGCAGCTACATCGGGACAGGGGGCGTCGCTTTCTTT. Translation gives CASSYIGTGGVAFF.

V gene TRBV18 combines with J gene TRBJ1-1; D call uncertain. The germline gives CDR1 KGHSH, CDR2 LQKENI. Between the trimmed V and J ends, which lost 3 bases and 5 bases, there was a span of 16 bases. The CDR3 length is 15 residues. The CDR3 DNA reads as TGTGCCAGCTCACCCCCCCGGGTGTCAGCGACTGAAGCTTTCTTT. This encodes CASSPPRVSATEAFF. Variable domain in full (rest from reference TRBV18 and TRBJ1-1): NAGVMQNPRHLVRRRGQEARLRCSPMKGHSHVYWYRQLPEEGLKFMVYLQKENIIDESGMPKERFSAEFPKEGPSILRIQQVVRGDSAAYFCASSPPRVSATEAFFGQGTRLTVV.

The rearrangement links TRBV19 to TRBJ1-5, with D maybe TRBD1 (5 bases). V was pared by 6 bases and J by 5 bases, with 14 bases between. This CDR3 comprises 14 residues. CDR1 and CDR2 from the germline V gene are LNHDA and SQIVND (reference sequence). The CDR3 region is CASSPMAGDQPQHF. The DNA for the CDR3 is TGTGCCAGTAGCCCCATGGCGGGGGATCAGCCCCAGCATTTT. Drawing the rest from reference TRBV19 and TRBJ1-5, the complete variable domain is DGGITQSPKYLFRKEGQNVTLSCEQNLNHDAMYWYRQDPGQGLRLIYYSQIVNDFQKGDIAEGYSVSREKKESFPLTVTSAQKNPTAFYLCASSPMAGDQPQHFGDGTRLSIL.

V usage is TRBV11-2 and J usage is TRBJ2-1; 10 bases align to TRBD1. In germline, CDR1 is SGHAT, CDR2 FQNNGV. There are 14 residues in the CDR3. The J segment lost 3 bases and the V segment lost 8 bases, leaving 4 bases of the junction unmatched. The CDR3 DNA reads as TGTGCCAGCGCCAGGGACAGGGGCTACAATGAGCAGTTCTTC. Residues: CASARDRGYNEQFF.

The rearrangement joins TRBV19 to TRBJ2-7, with D possibly being TRBD2 (7 bases). Between the trimmed V and J ends, which lost 8 bases and 3 bases, there was a span of 17 bases. The CDR3 runs to 14 residues. The germline gives CDR1 LNHDA, CDR2 SQIVND (reference sequence). The CDR3: CASAGANRRYEQYF. The CDR3 DNA sequence: TGTGCCAGTGCGGGGGCTAACCGCCGCTACGAGCAGTACTTC.

This sequence joins TRBV11-2 and TRBJ2-7; no definite D call. The V and J ends lost 5 bases and 3 bases respectively, with 11 bases between them. Germline values: CDR1 SGHAT, CDR2 FQNNGV. The CDR3 runs 13 residues. Written as DNA, the CDR3 is TGTGCCAGCAGCCCCCCGGTTGGCTACGAGCAGTACTTC. This gives the protein CASSPPVGYEQYF.

The rearrangement links TRBV6-5 to TRBJ2-3, with D possibly matching TRBD1 (7 bases). CDR1 and CDR2 from the germline V gene are MNHEY and SVGAGI. Between the trimmed V and J ends, which lost 8 bases and 6 bases, there was a span of 18 bases. The CDR3 loop spans 14 amino acids. This CDR3 is CASWRAQGRDTQYF. CDR3 DNA sequence: TGTGCCAGCTGGAGAGCACAGGGGAGGGATACGCAGTATTTT.

The V and J genes are TRBV4-1 and TRBJ2-7, with 16 bases matching TRBD2. After removal of 3 bases from V and 2 bases from J, the junction contained 4 bases not matched to a gene. The CDR3 contains 17 residues. From germline, CDR1 is MGHRA and CDR2 YSYEKL. The DNA of the CDR3 is TGCGCCAGCAGCCACGGGACTAGCGGGAGGGCTCCCTACGAGCAGTACTTC. Protein sequence: CASSHGTSGRAPYEQYF.

The rearrangement joins TRBV5-1 to TRBJ2-1; 12 nucleotides align to TRBD2. The CDR3 consists of 15 residues. Germline V gene lookup returns CDR1 SGHRS and CDR2 YFSETQ. Trimming at V came to 2 bases and at J to 8 bases, leaving 5 bases not matched to a gene. The CDR3 DNA follows: TGCGCCAGCAGCTTTAGGACTAGCGGGGATGATGAGCAGTTCTTC. This gives the protein CASSFRTSGDDEQFF.

DNA for the CDR3: TGTGCCAGCAGTTTAAGGTGGGGGCCTAGTGAAGCTTTCTTT. It specifies CASSLRWGPSEAFF. V is TRBV28 and J is TRBJ1-1; D possibly corresponds to TRBD1 (6 bases). V lost 2 bases, J lost 7 bases, and 14 bases lay in between. From germline, CDR1 is MDHEN and CDR2 SYDVKM. The CDR3 consists of 14 residues.

The genes are TRBV28 and TRBJ2-2; no reliable D call. Trimming removed 2 bases at V and 5 bases at J, with 15 bases between. The CDR3 spans 16 residues. Germline CDR1 and CDR2: MDHEN and SYDVKM. The CDR3 coding sequence is TGTGCCAGCAGTTTAGCGGCTTCCTCGGGTACCGGGGAGCTGTTTTTT. This codes for CASSLAASSGTGELFF.

The V and J genes are TRBV11-2 and TRBJ2-3, with TRBD1 matching over 9 bases. CDR3 size: 17 residues. Trimming at V came to 5 bases and at J to 1 base, leaving 10 bases not matched to a gene. Germline assignment: CDR1 SGHAT and CDR2 FQNNGV. The DNA for the CDR3 is TGTGCCAGCAGCGCCCGGGACAGGGTTACGGGCACAGATACGCAGTATTTT. Amino acids: CASSARDRVTGTDTQYF.

The chain is built from TRBV2 and TRBJ2-5; D might be TRBD2 (6 bases). There are 12 residues in the CDR3. The germline V gene encodes CDR1 SNHLY and CDR2 FYNNEI. Deletions cut 7 bases from V and 1 base from J, with 7 bases between. The CDR3 nucleotides read TGTGCCAGCATCGGGAGCCAAGAGACCCAGTACTTC. Translating it yields CASIGSQETQYF.

This clone has just a few counts. This chain connects TRBV2 to TRBJ1-1, with D possibly TRBD1 on 6 matching bases. V was shortened by 7 bases and J by 3 bases, with 24 bases between the two germline ends. The CDR3 spans 17 residues. Germline CDR1 is SNHLY and CDR2 is FYNNEI. The CDR3 loop is CASTYRLTGVGDTEAFF. The CDR3 DNA reads as TGTGCCAGCACCTACCGACTGACAGGCGTAGGCGACACTGAAGCTTTCTTT.

The chain combines TRBV7-2 with TRBJ2-3; unclear D gene. There are 13 residues in the CDR3. V was trimmed by 7 bases and J by 6 bases, leaving 14 bases between them. Germline CDR1 and CDR2: SGHTA and FQGNSA. The CDR3 is CASTQAPPDTQYF. The CDR3 DNA is TGTGCCAGCACCCAGGCCCCCCCGGATACGCAGTATTTT.

The rearrangement links TRBV5-5 to TRBJ2-2; unclear D gene. The CDR3 sequence is 15 residues long. Germline V gene lookup returns CDR1 SGHKS and CDR2 YYEKEE (reference sequence). Trimming stripped 3 bases from V and 4 bases from J, with 13 bases between. The CDR3 region is CASSSPPLFTGELFF. CDR3 DNA: TGTGCCAGCAGCTCCCCTCCTCTCTTCACCGGGGAGCTGTTTTTT.

V usage is TRBV7-9 and J usage is TRBJ2-1, with TRBD2 matching over 9 bases. This CDR3 is built from 17 residues. Germline V lookup: CDR1 SEHNR, CDR2 FQNEAQ (reference sequence). The J segment lost 1 base and the V segment lost 3 bases, leaving 7 bases of the junction unmatched. CDR3 loop: CASSFSAGGPSYNEQFF. CDR3 in DNA: TGTGCCAGCAGCTTCTCTGCGGGGGGGCCTTCCTACAATGAGCAGTTCTTC. Combining the CDR3 with reference TRBV7-9 and TRBJ2-1 gives the whole variable domain DTGVSQNPRHKITKRGQNVTFRCDPISEHNRLYWYRQTLGQGPEFLTYFQNEAQLEKSRLLSDRFSAERPKGSFSTLEIQRTEQGDSAMYLCASSFSAGGPSYNEQFFGPGTRLTVL.

Comment on this clone: At one of its ends the junction is not consistent with the germline gene, which may arise from a read error. V gene TRBV2 combines with J gene TRBJ2-7; 16 bases fit TRBD2. In germline, CDR1 is SNHLY, CDR2 FYNNEI. The CDR3 spans 15 residues. The CDR3 coding sequence is TGTGCCAGCAGGCCCCCAACCGGGACTAGCGGGGGGGCGGCATTC. Translating gives CASRPPTGTSGGAAF.